This T cell receptor (beta chain) derives from a study of cytomegalovirus exposure and HLA in healthy donors. Study background: Samples from HLA-typed donors yielded about 85 million unique TCRs in an early data release.

Regarding the study as a whole: The study reported that TCR beta sequences accurately predicted HLA-A and HLA-B alleles in most subjects. The study listed about 150 cytomegalovirus-associated TCR beta chains. Several of the most significant clusters appeared, in a later analysis, to be linked to common viral pathogens.

Trimming took 7 bases from V and 4 from J, leaving 13 bases between them. The CDR3 has 13 amino acids. Per germline, CDR1 SEHNR and CDR2 FQNEAQ (reference sequence). Points on this clone: Its antigen is as yet unknown.

13 Jbeta primers and 60 Vbeta primers were used for the PCR. The protocol was immunoSEQ multiplex PCR, while the TCRdb copy is restricted to in-frame clones and leaves out a portion. This table holds fewer than 130,000 clones, 60% to 70% found once. Sequenced: PBMCs. The rearrangement joins TRBV7-9 to TRBJ2-5; D perhaps matches TRBD2 (6 bases). This receptor was taken from a man aged 25 to 45 in good health and CMV-seropositive. CDR3 protein: CASTHEGGETQYF. As DNA, the CDR3 is TGTGCCAGCACCCATGAGGGAGGAGAGACCCAGTACTTC.